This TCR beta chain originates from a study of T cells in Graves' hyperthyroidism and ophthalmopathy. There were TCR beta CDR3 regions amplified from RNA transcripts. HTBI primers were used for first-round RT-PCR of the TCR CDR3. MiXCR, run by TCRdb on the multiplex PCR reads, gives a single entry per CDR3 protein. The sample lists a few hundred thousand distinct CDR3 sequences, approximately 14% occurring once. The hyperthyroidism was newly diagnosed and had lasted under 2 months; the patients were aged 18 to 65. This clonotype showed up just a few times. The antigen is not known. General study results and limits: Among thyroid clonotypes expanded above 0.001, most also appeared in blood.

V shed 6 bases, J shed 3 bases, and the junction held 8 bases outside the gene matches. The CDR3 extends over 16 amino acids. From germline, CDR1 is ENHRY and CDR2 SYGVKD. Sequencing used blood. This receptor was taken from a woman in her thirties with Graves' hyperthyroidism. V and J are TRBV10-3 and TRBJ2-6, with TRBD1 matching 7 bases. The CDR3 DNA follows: TGTGCCATCAGCGATAGACAGGGCGGTGGGGCCAACGTCCTGACTTTC. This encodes CAISDRQGGGANVLTF.